This T cell receptor (beta chain) was recovered during a study of cytomegalovirus exposure and HLA in healthy donors. Study results and caveats: What was likely a sequencing artifact was a cluster of highly shared sequence variants. Later genetic work tied a missense DCLRE1C variant to beta-chain V and J trimming. A list of approximately 160 TCR beta chains associated with cytomegalovirus was given. A later analysis associated 16,951 TCR beta sequences with HLA alleles at a 0.05 false discovery rate.

CDR3 length: 14 amino acids. The germline V gene encodes CDR1 GTSNPN and CDR2 SVGIG (reference sequence). The V end was cut by 1 base, the J end by 3 bases, with 12 bases between. On this clone: Its antigen remains unknown.

PCR was performed using 60 Vbeta and 13 Jbeta primers. Produced via immunoSEQ multiplex PCR; TCRdb's table is partial and in-frame only. The sample contains over 150,000 clones, 80% of which appear only once. Sample: PBMCs. This sequence originates from a woman aged 40 to 55 in good health and CMV-seropositive. The V gene is TRBV30, the J gene TRBJ1-1; unclear D gene. The CDR3 is CAWSAGNSHTEAFF. CDR3 nucleotides: TGTGCCTGGAGTGCGGGAAATTCGCACACTGAAGCTTTCTTT. Looking up the rest from reference TRBV30 and TRBJ1-1 gives the full variable domain: SQTIHQWPATLVQPVGSPLSLECTVEGTSNPNLYWYRQAAGRGLQLLFYSVGIGQISSEVPQNLSASRPQDRQFILSSKKLLLSDSGFYLCAWSAGNSHTEAFFGQGTRLTVV.